The entry that follows covers one T cell receptor (beta chain) sequence. This record comes from a study of blood T cell repertoires in COVID-19. Across the whole study: Samples representing acute and convalescent COVID-19 were sourced from the United States, Italy and Spain. Nucleic acid was either cDNA or gDNA, and it came from T cells, B-cell-depleted T cells, or PBMCs.

TCRdb keeps only in-frame clones here, not all; method: immunoSEQ multiplex PCR. Among roughly 200,000 clones listed, approximately 86% were seen once. Assignments of participants to cohorts depended upon their own reported clinical history. Before they entered the study, exposed participants had met a COVID-19 case within 2 weeks. The sequenced sample was PBMCs or T cells enriched from blood (not recorded which). The receptor was derived from a woman aged 25 to 39 who had been exposed to COVID-19.

This CDR3 is CAISDSGTLFLRSYNSPLHF. DNA of the CDR3: TGTGCCATCAGTGATTCCGGGACATTATTCCTCCGCTCCTATAATTCACCCCTCCACTTT. The rearrangement joins TRBV10-3 to TRBJ1-6, with TRBD1 as a possible D gene (6 bases). Trimming shortened V by 3 bases and J by 0 bases, and 21 bases separated the two germline ends. Germline V gives CDR1 ENHRY, CDR2 SYGVKD. The CDR3 is 20 residues long.